This TCR beta chain was retrieved from a study of blood T cells in healthy people across ages. On this clonotype itself: Its antigen remains unidentified.

At least 7 million PBMCs were isolated per sample. Notes on the study in general: Investigators treated diversity estimates from one million T cells as underestimates.

V gave up 6 bases and J gave up 4 bases; unmatched junction bases: 3. This CDR3 is 13 amino acids long. CDR1 and CDR2 from the germline V gene are DFQATT and SNEGSKA (reference sequence). For the second PCR, which ran for about 6 to 11 cycles, a sample-barcoded 5' primer and a J-beta primer mix were used. All cDNA molecules were each tagged by a template-switch adaptor with 12 random nucleotides. A single record per CDR3 protein comes from TCRdb applying MiXCR to the 5' RACE reads. The table shows 850,000 or so distinct CDR3 sequences, with under 35% occurring only once. Sequencing was performed on blood. The sequence derives from a woman aged 80 or older in good health. The rearrangement joins TRBV20-1 to TRBJ2-1; 10 bases agree with TRBD2. CDR3 sequence reads: CSAPGLAYNEQFF. CDR3 sequence (DNA): TGCAGTGCCCCGGGACTAGCGTACAATGAGCAGTTCTTC.